Listed here are 25 T cell receptor beta chains from one sample, sequenced in a study of cytomegalovirus exposure and HLA in healthy donors (dated by TCRdb to about 2017). Receptor libraries were prepared by the immunoSEQ multiplex PCR assay. For the multiplex PCR, a mixture combining 60 forward primers for TCR Vbeta segments and 13 reverse primers for TCR Jbeta segments was used. TCRdb mirrors the immuneACCESS table, restricted to in-frame sequences. Some clones are absent from its copies; in checked studies, under half trace to an unresolved V gene, and the reason for the others is unknown. Within this sample are some 170,000 clones, with about four fifths of them counted one time only. About 4.3% of the sample comes from the top ten. Sequencing was done on a sample of PBMCs. The receptors derive from a man in his thirties or forties in good health and CMV-seronegative.

The chain has TRBV2 and TRBJ1-1; D is unclear. V was cut by 7 bases and J by 0 bases, with 9 bases left in between. The CDR3 runs 13 residues. Germline V lookup: CDR1 SNHLY, CDR2 FYNNEI. The CDR3 nucleotides read TGTGCCAGCAAGTACAGCATGAACACTGAAGCTTTCTTT. This codes for CASKYSMNTEAFF. Full variable domain (rest looked up from reference TRBV2 and TRBJ1-1): EPEVTQTPSHQVTQMGQEVILRCVPISNHLYFYWYRQILGQKVEFLVSFYNNEISEKSEIFDDQFSVERPDGSNFTLKIRSTKLEDSAMYFCASKYSMNTEAFFGQGTRLTVV.

CDR3: CASSLTAFEPEAFF. DNA for the CDR3: TGTGCCAGTAGTCTGACTGCCTTCGAGCCTGAAGCTTTCTTT. The chain links TRBV19 to TRBJ1-1; the D is unclear. CDR1 is LNHDA, CDR2 SQIVND, per germline (reference sequence). CDR3 size: 14 residues. V lost 5 bases, J lost 6 bases, and 16 bases lay in between.

The J gene is TRBJ2-2, the V gene TRBV6-5, with 7 bases that match TRBD1. The CDR3 loop spans 13 amino acids. Per the germline V gene, CDR1 is MNHEY and CDR2 is SVGAGI. The V gene end was trimmed by 8 bases and the J gene end by 4 bases; junction bases not matched to a gene: 4. The CDR3 is CASLDRATGELFF. The CDR3 nucleotides read TGTGCCAGCCTCGACAGGGCCACCGGGGAGCTGTTTTTT.

This clone has only a few counts. The rearrangement links TRBV7-9 to TRBJ2-7; 9 positions match TRBD1. Trimming took 11 bases from V and 3 from J; bases not matched to a gene: 5. Germline V gene data show CDR1 as SEHNR and CDR2 as FQNEAQ (reference sequence). This CDR3 contains 12 residues. CDR3 nucleotides: TGTGCCGGCCGGACAGGGGACTACGAGCAGTACTTC. Protein sequence: CAGRTGDYEQYF.

This chain joins TRBV9 and TRBJ2-5, with 7 bases matching TRBD2. Germline CDR1 and CDR2: SGDLS and YYNGEE. V shed 4 bases, J shed 1 base, and the junction held 13 bases outside the gene matches. This CDR3 contains 17 residues. In DNA form, the CDR3 reads TGTGCCAGCAGCCCACTGCCTACGCGGGAGATCCAAGAGACCCAGTACTTC. Residues: CASSPLPTREIQETQYF.

This clone came up a few times. CDR3 nucleotide sequence: TGTGCCAGCAACATAGACAGGGTCCTTGGCTACACCTTC. Its translation: CASNIDRVLGYTF. The chain combines TRBV5-6 with TRBJ1-2; 7 bases match TRBD1. Trimming took 6 bases from V and 7 from J; bases not matched to a gene: 9. CDR1 and CDR2 from the germline V gene are SGHDT and YYEEEE. This CDR3 comprises 13 residues.

The CDR3 protein is CASRPTGLNEQFF. The DNA for the CDR3 is TGTGCCAGCAGACCGACAGGGTTAAATGAGCAGTTCTTC. The rearrangement links TRBV6-5 to TRBJ2-1; 7 bases are shared with TRBD1. Per the germline V gene, CDR1 is MNHEY and CDR2 is SVGAGI. CDR3 length equals 13 residues. With V trimmed by 6 bases and J by 7 bases, 6 bases remained unmatched.

The gene calls are TRBV9 and TRBJ2-2, with 7 bases aligning to TRBD2. The CDR3 contains 16 residues. Germline V gene data show CDR1 as SGDLS and CDR2 as YYNGEE. J lost 5 bases, V lost 2 bases, and 9 bases had no gene match. The CDR3 nucleotides are TGTGCCAGCAGCGTGGTAGGACTAGGGAGGACCGGGGAGCTGTTTTTT. Protein product: CASSVVGLGRTGELFF.

This clone was picked up a small number of times. The V and J genes are TRBV27 and TRBJ2-2, with D perhaps matching TRBD1 (6 bases). The CDR3 loop spans 15 amino acids. Germline CDR1 and CDR2: MNHEY and SMNVEV (reference sequence). Trimming took 4 bases from V and 2 from J, leaving 11 bases between them. CDR3 in DNA: TGTGCCAGCAGTTCTCGGACAGAAAACACCGGGGAGCTGTTTTTT. It encodes CASSSRTENTGELFF.

V usage is TRBV30 and J usage is TRBJ2-3, with D tentatively TRBD2 (6 bases). Germline V lookup: CDR1 GTSNPN, CDR2 SVGIG (reference sequence). This CDR3 contains 15 residues. With 1 base removed from V and 3 bases from J, the gap between germline ends came to 14 bases. The CDR3 coding sequence is TGTGCCTGGAGTGGGGGACTCCTTGAAACAGATACGCAGTATTTT. Translating gives CAWSGGLLETDTQYF. Full variable domain (rest looked up from reference TRBV30 and TRBJ2-3): SQTIHQWPATLVQPVGSPLSLECTVEGTSNPNLYWYRQAAGRGLQLLFYSVGIGQISSEVPQNLSASRPQDRQFILSSKKLLLSDSGFYLCAWSGGLLETDTQYFGPGTRLTVL.

V gene TRBV27 combines with J gene TRBJ1-2; tentatively, D is TRBD1 (5 bases). Germline V lookup: CDR1 MNHEY, CDR2 SMNVEV (reference sequence). This CDR3 region has 10 residues. The V end was cut by 7 bases, the J end by 8 bases, with 8 bases between. The DNA for the CDR3 is TGTGCCAGCACCCGGGGGGGCTACACCTTC. It encodes CASTRGGYTF.

The genes are TRBV19 and TRBJ1-5; no clear D gene. Trimming stripped 2 bases from V and 7 bases from J, with 9 bases between. The CDR3 has 13 amino acids. CDR1 LNHDA and CDR2 SQIVND come from the germline V gene (reference sequence). The CDR3 bases are TGTGCCAGTAGTATACGGCAGGCCCAGCCCCAGCATTTT. Amino acid sequence: CASSIRQAQPQHF.

The chain uses TRBV5-1 and TRBJ2-2; TRBD2 matches 10 bases. V lost 1 base, J lost 6 bases, and 6 bases stayed unmatched. Germline-derived CDR1 and CDR2 are SGHRS and YFSETQ. The CDR3 totals 16 residues. The DNA for the CDR3 is TGCGCCAGCAGCTTGAACGGGCTAGCGGGAGCCGGGGAGCTGTTTTTT. Translating it yields CASSLNGLAGAGELFF.

The chain has TRBV5-4 and TRBJ2-7, with 13 bases fitting TRBD2. This CDR3 spans 15 amino acids. Per germline, CDR1 SGHNT and CDR2 YYREEE (reference sequence). Unmatched junction bases numbered 5, after V lost 4 bases and J lost 4 bases. The CDR3 DNA reads as TGTGCCAGCAGCCCACGGACTAGCGGGAGTTACGAGCAGTACTTC. Translated: CASSPRTSGSYEQYF.

Comments on this clone: Distinct nucleotide sequences in the sample also encode this CDR3. The rearrangement links TRBV6-6 to TRBJ1-1, with a possible D match to TRBD1 (6 bases). Germline V gene lookup returns CDR1 MNHNY and CDR2 SVGAGI (reference sequence). The V end lost 6 bases, the J end lost 0 bases, and 17 bases lay between the germline ends. The CDR3 has 16 residues. Here the CDR3 reads CASRQEGVRVNTEAFF. The CDR3 DNA reads as TGTGCCAGCAGACAAGAGGGGGTACGGGTGAACACTGAAGCTTTCTTT.

The chain recombines TRBV18 with TRBJ1-4, with D unclear. The CDR3 covers 17 residues. The V gene's germline CDR1 is KGHSH and CDR2 LQKENI. The ends were cut back, 4 bases at V and 12 bases at J, with 27 bases in the middle. As DNA, the CDR3 is TGTGCCAGCTCACTATTCCCGACCGGGAGCCCCCTGGAGGAACTGTTTTTT. Encoded protein: CASSLFPTGSPLEELFF. Looking up the rest from reference TRBV18 and TRBJ1-4 gives the full variable domain: NAGVMQNPRHLVRRRGQEARLRCSPMKGHSHVYWYRQLPEEGLKFMVYLQKENIIDESGMPKERFSAEFPKEGPSILRIQQVVRGDSAAYFCASSLFPTGSPLEELFFGSGTQLSVL.

In DNA form, the CDR3 reads TGTGCCAGCGACAGGGGAGGTGGCTACACCTTC. Translated, it gives CASDRGGGYTF. This chain links TRBV28 with TRBJ1-2, with 8 bases aligning to TRBD1. J was trimmed by 7 bases and V by 8 bases; bases with no gene match: 3. Germline lookup yields CDR1 MDHEN and CDR2 SYDVKM. The CDR3 extends over 11 amino acids.

This sequence joins TRBV7-3 and TRBJ2-2; 9 bases align to TRBD1. The CDR3 is 16 amino acids. The germline V gene encodes CDR1 SGHTA and CDR2 FQGTGA. J was trimmed by 5 bases and V by 5 bases; bases with no gene match: 9. The chain's CDR3 is CASSPYRDRVTGELFF. DNA for the CDR3: TGTGCCAGCAGCCCTTACCGGGACAGGGTGACCGGGGAGCTGTTTTTT.

This clone showed up just once. The rearrangement uses TRBV7-2 and TRBJ2-7, with 9 bases lining up with TRBD2. Germline V gene sequence: CDR1 SGHTA, CDR2 FQGNSA. The CDR3 has 14 residues. Trimming took 5 bases from V and 2 from J; bases not matched to a gene: 4. In DNA, the CDR3 is TGTGCCAGCAGCCGGACTAGCGTCACCTACGAGCAGTACTTC. It translates to CASSRTSVTYEQYF.

The rearrangement links TRBV9 to TRBJ2-5, with D possibly matching TRBD1 (6 bases). The J call is doubtful: the DNA matches TRBJ2-7 better. Per germline, CDR1 SGDLS and CDR2 YYNGEE. This CDR3 is 14 amino acids long. CDR3 protein: CASSVEQGLHEQYF. DNA for the CDR3: TGTGCCAGCAGCGTAGAACAGGGTTTACACGAGCAGTACTTC.

This chain connects TRBV28 to TRBJ2-7; 7 nucleotides match TRBD1. V dropped 2 bases and J dropped 5; count of bases not matched to a gene: 6. Germline CDR1 reads MDHEN; CDR2 reads SYDVKM. The CDR3 runs 14 residues. The DNA of the CDR3 is TGTGCCAGCAGTTTAGGGACAGTATATCACGAGCAGTACTTC. Translation: CASSLGTVYHEQYF.

The V gene is TRBV27, the J gene TRBJ2-7, with 8 nucleotides matching TRBD2. The CDR3 consists of 14 residues. Trimming took 6 bases from V and 6 from J; bases not matched to a gene: 10. Germline assignment: CDR1 MNHEY and CDR2 SMNVEV (reference sequence). The CDR3 is CASSPLGGRSEQYF. The CDR3 nucleotides read TGTGCCAGCAGCCCCCTGGGCGGGAGGAGCGAGCAGTACTTC.

The chain links TRBV5-4 to TRBJ2-3, with 7 nucleotides matching TRBD2. V lost 3 bases, J lost 6 bases, and 7 bases stayed unmatched. The CDR3 length is 14 residues. The V gene's germline CDR1 is SGHNT and CDR2 YYREEE (reference sequence). CDR3 nucleotide sequence: TGTGCCAGCAGCTCGATAGCGGGTCCCGATACGCAGTATTTT. This gives the protein CASSSIAGPDTQYF.

This clone was counted once. The J gene is TRBJ2-7, the V gene TRBV9, with D tentatively TRBD2 (6 bases). V lost 0 bases to trimming and J lost 6 bases, with 16 bases between them. Germline CDR1 and CDR2: SGDLS and YYNGEE. The CDR3 length is 15 residues. CDR3 coding DNA: TGTGCCAGCAGCGTAGGAGGAGGGGAAGGGAGCGAGCAGTACTTC. Translation: CASSVGGGEGSEQYF.

The chain links TRBV7-9 to TRBJ1-4; D uncertain. Trimming removed 4 bases at V and 8 bases at J, with 14 bases between. Per the germline V gene, CDR1 is SEHNR and CDR2 is FQNEAQ (reference sequence). There are 14 residues in the CDR3. CDR3 sequence (DNA): TGTGCCAGCAGCTCCGAGGGAGGCGTCGAAAAACTGTTTTTT. Residues: CASSSEGGVEKLFF.